This TCR beta chain was captured by sequencing in a study of CXCR3-negative and CXCR3-positive naive CD8 T cells. Study findings and constraints: Naive cells that were CXCR3-positive had more hydrophobic TRB CDR3s (compared with CXCR3-negative naive cells). Diversity proved comparably high across both naive subsets and much lower in memory CD8+ cells. Naive CXCR3-negative cells resembled naive CXCR3-positive cells in TRBV-TRBJ usage; memory cells differed.

As to this clonotype: Its antigen remains unidentified.

All TRB cDNA libraries came from 5' RACE performed with UMI labels. For each CDR3 protein, TCRdb gives one entry from its re-call of the 5' RACE reads, without DNA. Its clone listing holds approximately 59,000 distinct CDR3 sequences. Germline values: CDR1 SQVTM, CDR2 ANQGSEA. The CDR3 is 12 residues long. This chain joins TRBV29-1 and TRBJ2-7; without DNA, the TCRdb call of TRBD2 cannot be checked. This clonotype was sampled from a human donor in good health. Some clones in this sample may be carry-over from other donors' samples. Sequences were obtained from naive CXCR3+ CD8+ T cells from blood. Specified subset: CD45RO-CCR7+CD27+CD95- naive CD8+ T cells expressing CXCR3 (TNR3+). CDR3 loop: CSVGTNSYEQYF.